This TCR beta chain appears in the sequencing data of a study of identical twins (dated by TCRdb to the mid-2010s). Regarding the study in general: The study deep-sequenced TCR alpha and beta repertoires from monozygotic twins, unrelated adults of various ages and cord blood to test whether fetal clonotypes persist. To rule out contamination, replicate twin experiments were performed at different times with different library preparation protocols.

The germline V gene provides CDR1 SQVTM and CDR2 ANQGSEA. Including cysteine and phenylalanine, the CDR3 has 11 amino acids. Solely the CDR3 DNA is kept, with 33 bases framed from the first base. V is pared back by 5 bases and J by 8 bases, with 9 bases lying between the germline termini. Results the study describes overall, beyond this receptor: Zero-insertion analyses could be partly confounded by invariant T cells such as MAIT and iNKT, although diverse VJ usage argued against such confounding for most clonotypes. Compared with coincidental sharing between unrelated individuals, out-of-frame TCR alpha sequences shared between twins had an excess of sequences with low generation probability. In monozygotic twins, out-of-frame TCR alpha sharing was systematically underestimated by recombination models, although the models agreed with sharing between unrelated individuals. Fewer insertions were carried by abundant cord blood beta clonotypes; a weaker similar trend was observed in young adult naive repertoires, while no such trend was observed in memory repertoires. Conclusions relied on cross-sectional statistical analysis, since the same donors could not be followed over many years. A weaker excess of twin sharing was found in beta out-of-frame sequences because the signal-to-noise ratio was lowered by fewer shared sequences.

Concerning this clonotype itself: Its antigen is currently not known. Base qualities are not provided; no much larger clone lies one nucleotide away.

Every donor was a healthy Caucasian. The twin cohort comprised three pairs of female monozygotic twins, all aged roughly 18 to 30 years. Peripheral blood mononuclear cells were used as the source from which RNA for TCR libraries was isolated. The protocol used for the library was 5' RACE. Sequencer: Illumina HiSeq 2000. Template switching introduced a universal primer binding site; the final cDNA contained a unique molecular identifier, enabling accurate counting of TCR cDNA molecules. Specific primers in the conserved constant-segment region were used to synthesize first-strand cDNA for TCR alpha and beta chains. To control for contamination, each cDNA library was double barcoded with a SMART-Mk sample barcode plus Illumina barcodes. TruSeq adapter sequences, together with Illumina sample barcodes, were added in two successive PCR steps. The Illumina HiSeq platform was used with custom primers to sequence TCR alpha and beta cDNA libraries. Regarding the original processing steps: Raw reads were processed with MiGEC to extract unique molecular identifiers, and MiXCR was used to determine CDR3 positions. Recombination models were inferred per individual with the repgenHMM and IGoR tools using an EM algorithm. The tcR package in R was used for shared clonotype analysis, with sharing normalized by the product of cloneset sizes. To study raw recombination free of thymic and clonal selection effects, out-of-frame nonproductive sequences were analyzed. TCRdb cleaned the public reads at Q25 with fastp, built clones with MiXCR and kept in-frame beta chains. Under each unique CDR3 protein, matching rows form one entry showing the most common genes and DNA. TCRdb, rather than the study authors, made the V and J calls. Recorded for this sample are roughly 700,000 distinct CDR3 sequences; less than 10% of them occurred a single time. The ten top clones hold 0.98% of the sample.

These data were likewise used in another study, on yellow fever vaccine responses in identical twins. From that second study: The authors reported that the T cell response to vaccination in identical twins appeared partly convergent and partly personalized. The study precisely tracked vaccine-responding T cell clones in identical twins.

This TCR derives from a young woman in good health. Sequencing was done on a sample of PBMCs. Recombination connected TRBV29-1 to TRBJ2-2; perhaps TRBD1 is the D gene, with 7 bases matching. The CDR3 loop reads CSVSGGGELFF. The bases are TGCAGCGTTTCAGGGGGGGGGGAGCTGTTTTTT.